What follows is one TCR beta chain and its context. The antigen remains undetermined. V was shortened by 8 bases and J by 5 bases, with 18 bases between the two germline ends. Germline V gives CDR1 SGHTA, CDR2 FQGNSA. There are 14 residues in the CDR3. Sequenced by immunoSEQ multiplex PCR; TCRdb stores in-frame clones only, minus some. Of roughly 130,000 clones listed, 75% to 90% are singletons. This record belongs to a study of T cell responses to AZD1222 COVID-19 vaccine. The overall study: Second-dose intervals near 4 or 12 weeks were combined.

The study, taken as a whole, reports: Unmutated regions of variants are reportedly targeted by nearly half of spike-specific TCRs. Seropositive status at baseline applied to only six AZD1222 recipients. White British donors predominated, females outnumbered males, and clonal diversity was possibly underestimated.

This receptor was taken from an adult in good health. The chain carries TRBV7-2 and TRBJ2-5; tentative D call: TRBD1 (6 bases). Material: peripheral blood, obtained on day 0 of AZD1222 vaccination. The CDR3 sequence: CASGKRQAVETQYF. The DNA of the CDR3 is TGTGCCAGCGGCAAACGACAGGCGGTGGAGACCCAGTACTTC.